These 3 T cell receptor beta chains share one sample of origin, sequenced in a study of PD-1 blockade in classical Hodgkin lymphoma. The patients all showed relapse after autologous stem cell transplantation, while their brentuximab vedotin exposure varied. Using immunoSEQ multiplex PCR, the repertoire was profiled, and TCRdb retains in-frame clones only, with some absent. The data hold some 28,000 clones, with around 78% observed a single time. The sample in question was peripheral blood mononuclear cells (PBMCs), obtained before the second cycle of nivolumab. The origin of the receptors is a human donor with classical Hodgkin lymphoma.

This clone was counted only a few times. V is TRBV10-3 and J is TRBJ1-1; D is unresolved. The CDR3 covers 12 residues. Trimming stripped 9 bases from V and 6 bases from J, with 14 bases between. Germline V lookup: CDR1 ENHRY, CDR2 SYGVKD. The CDR3 spells CAILDLPAEAFF. The CDR3 DNA reads TGTGCCATACTGGACTTACCCGCTGAAGCTTTCTTT.

The chain links TRBV28 to TRBJ2-1, with D possibly being TRBD1 (6 bases). Trimming stripped 2 bases from V and 4 bases from J, with 6 bases between. CDR1 MDHEN and CDR2 SYDVKM come from the germline V gene. The CDR3 contains 13 residues. CDR3 in amino acids: CASSLGQYNEQFF. The CDR3 coding sequence is TGTGCCAGCAGTTTAGGACAGTACAATGAGCAGTTCTTC.

V gene TRBV7-9 combines with J gene TRBJ2-7, with D perhaps TRBD2 (6 bases). The CDR3 sequence is 18 residues long. The germline V and J ends were trimmed by 6 bases and 2 bases, with 26 bases remaining between them. Germline CDR1 is SEHNR and CDR2 is FQNEAQ (reference sequence). The DNA of the CDR3 is TGTGCCAGCAGACCGACCTTCTCGGGGCGGGGCAAACCCTACGAGCAGTACTTC. This codes for CASRPTFSGRGKPYEQYF.